What follows is one T cell receptor (beta chain) and its context. Its cognate antigen is unknown. Here immunoSEQ multiplex PCR was the method, and the copy in TCRdb shows in-frame clones only, minus some. The profile shows about 92,000 clones, 83% of them singletons. Specified time point: baseline, week 1 (first vaccination visit). Treatment in this sample: pre-vaccination baseline after standard-of-care therapy. Patients carried new grade 3 or 4 IDH1-mutant astrocytomas lacking nuclear ATRX. This record comes from a study of a mutant IDH1 vaccine in newly diagnosed glioma. Study-wide context: Of treated patients, roughly 62% were men and roughly 38% women, averaging roughly 42 years. Earlier care involved radiotherapy, temozolomide, or both, and the majority received both. Overall study results and limits: Pseudoprogression looked unconnected to shifts in top peripheral T cell clonotypes.

This CDR3 has 15 amino acids. V lost 4 bases, J lost 4 bases, and 5 bases stayed unmatched. Germline V gene data show CDR1 as LNHDA and CDR2 as SQIVND (reference sequence). The specimen was PBMCs, collected from a glioma patient treated with radiotherapy, temozolomide or both. This TCR came from a woman aged 45-60 years with glioma. This chain connects TRBV19 to TRBJ2-7; TRBD1 matches 12 bases. The CDR3 DNA reads as TGTGCCAGTAGTACTGGGGGACAGGGGGCTTACGAGCAGTACTTC. Translating gives CASSTGGQGAYEQYF.